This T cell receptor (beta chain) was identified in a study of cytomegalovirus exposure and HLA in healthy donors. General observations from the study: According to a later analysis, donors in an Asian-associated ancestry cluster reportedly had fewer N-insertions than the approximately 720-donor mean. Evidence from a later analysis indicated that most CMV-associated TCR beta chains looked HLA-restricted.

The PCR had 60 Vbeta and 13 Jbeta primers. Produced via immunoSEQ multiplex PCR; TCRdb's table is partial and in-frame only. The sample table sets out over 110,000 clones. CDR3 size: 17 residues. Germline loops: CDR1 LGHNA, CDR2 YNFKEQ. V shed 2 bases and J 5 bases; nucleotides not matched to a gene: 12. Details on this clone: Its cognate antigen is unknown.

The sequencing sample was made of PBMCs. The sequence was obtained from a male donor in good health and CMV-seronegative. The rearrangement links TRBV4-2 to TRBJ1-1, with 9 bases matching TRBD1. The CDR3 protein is CASSQTAGTGIRTEAFF. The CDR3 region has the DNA TGTGCCAGCAGCCAAACTGCCGGGACAGGGATAAGGACTGAAGCTTTCTTT.